Listed here are 28 T cell receptor beta chains from one sample, sequenced in a study of blood T cells in healthy people across ages. Then a second PCR, running roughly 7 to 11 cycles, was carried out with a sample-barcoded 5' primer and a J-beta primer mix. TCRdb recomputed calls from the 5' RACE reads with MiXCR, one row per CDR3 protein. The data show roughly 730,000 distinct CDR3 sequences, with about 61% seen just once and roughly 24% held by the top ten. Sequenced material: blood. Receptor source: a middle-aged man in good health.

This clonotype was seen many times. The CDR3 DNA follows: TGTGCCAGCAGCCCCATTGGCAATGAGCAGTTCTTC. Translating it yields CASSPIGNEQFF. The chain employs TRBV3-1 and TRBJ2-1; D not resolved. The CDR3 length is 12 residues. Germline V CDR1 and CDR2: LGHDT, YNNKEL (reference sequence). Trimming pared 4 bases from V and 6 bases from J, leaving 7 bases between.

The V and J genes are TRBV7-3 and TRBJ2-3; weak D call: TRBD2 (5 bases). Trimming removed 7 bases from V and 4 bases from J, with 12 bases in between. This CDR3 comprises 13 residues. The germline CDR1 and CDR2 sequences are SGHTA and FQGTGA. Here the CDR3 DNA reads TGTGCCAGCATCCAGGAGGAGGCAGATACGCAGTATTTT. It is translated as CASIQEEADTQYF. The full variable domain, its missing parts supplied by reference TRBV7-3 and TRBJ2-3, is GAGVSQTPSNKVTEKGKYVELRCDPISGHTALYWYRQSLGQGPEFLIYFQGTGAADDSGLPNDRFFAVRPEGSVSTLKIQRTERGDSAVYLCASIQEEADTQYFGPGTRLTVL.

The rearrangement links TRBV5-1 to TRBJ2-3; D might be TRBD2 (6 bases). This CDR3 is 15 amino acids long. Germline V lookup: CDR1 SGHRS, CDR2 YFSETQ. V dropped 6 bases and J dropped 4 bases, with 18 bases sitting between them. CDR3 region: CASTQGGTLADTQYF. CDR3 nucleotide sequence: TGCGCCAGCACCCAAGGAGGGACCCTGGCAGATACGCAGTATTTT.

The genes are TRBV7-2 and TRBJ2-1; 8 bases are a match to TRBD1. CDR3 size: 15 residues. The trim removed 5 bases at V and 4 bases at J, leaving 7 bases unmatched. The germline gives CDR1 SGHTA, CDR2 FQGNSA. CDR3 in amino acids: CASSPGGTGYNEQFF. The CDR3 DNA sequence: TGTGCCAGCAGCCCTGGCGGGACAGGTTACAATGAGCAGTTCTTC.

J is TRBJ1-2 and V is TRBV6-5; D gene uncertain. Germline loops: CDR1 MNHEY, CDR2 SVGAGI. Trimming shortened V by 6 bases and J by 0 bases, and 8 bases separated the two germline ends. CDR3 length: 13 residues. CDR3 amino acids: CASSYTANYGYTF. Written as DNA, the CDR3 is TGTGCCAGCAGCTACACAGCTAACTATGGCTACACCTTC.

This clonotype was detected once. The chain couples TRBV12-3 or TRBV12-4 to TRBJ2-3; a weak D match, TRBD2 (7 bases). The CDR3 is 16 amino acids. The V end was cut by 6 bases, the J end by 2 bases, with 18 bases between. The chain's CDR3 is CASSSRGGEYTDTQYF. In DNA form, the CDR3 reads TGTGCCAGCAGCTCCCGAGGGGGGGAGTACACAGATACGCAGTATTTT.

This chain connects TRBV15 to TRBJ2-2, with 8 bases identical to TRBD2. Germline V gives CDR1 LNHNV, CDR2 YYDKDF (reference sequence). The CDR3 is 15 residues long. With 7 bases clipped from V and 5 bases from J, the junction kept 9 bases outside the gene matches. The CDR3 DNA is TGTGCCACCAAAACGGGAGGGCCGGTAACCGGGGAGCTGTTTTTT. It is translated as CATKTGGPVTGELFF.

The chain couples TRBV7-2 to TRBJ1-1, with 7 bases matching TRBD1. The germline V gene has CDR1 SGHTA and CDR2 FQGNSA. This CDR3 is built from 13 residues. The ends lost 5 bases at V and 1 base at J; junction bases unmatched: 1. The CDR3 DNA sequence: TGTGCCAGCAGCGGACAGGAGAACACTGAAGCTTTCTTT. It translates to CASSGQENTEAFF.

J is TRBJ1-2 and V is TRBV7-9; D is ambiguous. The CDR3 loop spans 13 amino acids. Trimming took off 2 bases at V and 4 bases at J, with 8 bases between the two ends. Germline V gene data show CDR1 as SEHNR and CDR2 as FQNEAQ (reference sequence). CDR3 sequence (DNA): TGTGCCAGCAGCTTAACTCAGGTCTATGGCTACACCTTC. Its translation is CASSLTQVYGYTF.

The CDR3 coding sequence is TGCAGCGTTGAAGGACGGCAGGGGGGCTACACCTTC. The encoded protein is CSVEGRQGGYTF. This chain joins TRBV29-1 and TRBJ1-2; tentative D call: TRBD1 (6 bases). This CDR3 has 12 residues. CDR1 is SQVTM and CDR2 is ANQGSEA in the germline V gene. Trimming cost V 1 base and J 8 bases, with 11 bases left between them.

V usage is TRBV20-1 and J usage is TRBJ2-7; 10 bases agree with TRBD1. With the DNA end fitting TRBJ2-5 better, the J assignment may be wrong. CDR1 DFQATT and CDR2 SNEGSKA come from the germline V gene (reference sequence). The CDR3 sequence is 14 residues long. The CDR3 nucleotides are TGCAGTGCTCGCGACAGGGGGCGGATCGAGACCCAGTACTTC. Amino acid sequence: CSARDRGRIETQYF.

This clonotype turned up a few times. The chain carries TRBV28 and TRBJ1-2, with D perhaps matching TRBD1 (5 bases). The germline V gene encodes CDR1 MDHEN and CDR2 SYDVKM. The germline V and J ends were trimmed by 4 bases and 8 bases, with 14 bases remaining between them. This CDR3 region has 13 residues. CDR3 nucleotide sequence: TGTGCCAGCAGTTCCACGGACATATTCGGCTACACCTTC. Protein sequence: CASSSTDIFGYTF.

J is TRBJ2-5 and V is TRBV2; perhaps TRBD1 as D (6 bases). Near its end, the DNA agrees better with TRBJ2-7, so the J call may be wrong. CDR3 length: 14 residues. In germline, CDR1 is SNHLY, CDR2 FYNNEI. CDR3 nucleotide sequence: TGTGCCAGCAGTGGATCGGCAGGGGCCTACGAGCAGTACTTC. Its translation: CASSGSAGAYEQYF.

V usage is TRBV12-3 or TRBV12-4 and J usage is TRBJ2-5; 10 positions agree with TRBD2. This CDR3 is built from 15 residues. V shed 2 bases and J 5 bases; nucleotides not matched to a gene: 5. The CDR3 spells CASSLLAGEVETQYF. CDR3 bases: TGTGCCAGCAGTTTACTAGCGGGAGAGGTCGAGACCCAGTACTTC.

V usage is TRBV28 and J usage is TRBJ1-1; maybe TRBD1 (6 bases). The V and J ends lost 5 bases and 2 bases respectively, with 12 bases between them. From germline, CDR1 is MDHEN and CDR2 SYDVKM. The CDR3 totals 14 residues. This CDR3 is CASSPGQINTEAFF. As DNA, the CDR3 is TGTGCCAGCAGTCCAGGACAGATAAACACTGAAGCTTTCTTT.

This sequence joins TRBV6-5 and TRBJ2-7, with a weak D call TRBD1 (6 bases). The V end lost 5 bases, the J end lost 3 bases, and 11 bases lay between the germline ends. The germline V gene encodes CDR1 MNHEY and CDR2 SVGAGI. The CDR3 spans 13 residues. The CDR3 reads CASSRQANYEQYF. CDR3 coding DNA: TGTGCCAGCAGTAGACAGGCGAACTACGAGCAGTACTTC.

The chain has TRBV7-2 and TRBJ2-3, with 7 bases lining up with TRBD2. Germline CDR1 and CDR2: SGHTA and FQGNSA. The CDR3 has 15 amino acids. V lost 5 bases and J lost 2; bases outside the gene matches: 7. The CDR3 nucleotides read TGTGCCAGCAGCCAACGGAGCGGGATCACAGATACGCAGTATTTT. Protein product: CASSQRSGITDTQYF.

This sequence joins TRBV11-2 and TRBJ2-1; D possibly uses TRBD1 or TRBD2 (5 bases each). CDR3 length equals 15 residues. Germline V gene data show CDR1 as SGHAT and CDR2 as FQNNGV. The V end lost 6 bases, the J end lost 3 bases, and 15 bases lay between the germline ends. The CDR3 coding sequence is TGTGCCAGCAGGGGTTGGGGACGGCTCTACAATGAGCAGTTCTTC. Its protein product is CASRGWGRLYNEQFF.

V gene TRBV28 combines with J gene TRBJ2-2; D possibly corresponds to TRBD1 (6 bases). The CDR3 has 14 residues. With 4 bases removed from V and 6 bases from J, the gap between germline ends came to 12 bases. Germline CDR1 reads MDHEN; CDR2 reads SYDVKM. CDR3 DNA: TGTGCCAGCAGTTACCACAGGGTCTCCGGGGAGCTGTTTTTT. This encodes CASSYHRVSGELFF.

The chain carries TRBV29-1 and TRBJ2-3; tentative D call: TRBD2 (5 bases). Trimming shortened V by 7 bases and J by 3 bases, and 14 bases separated the two germline ends. In germline, CDR1 is SQVTM, CDR2 ANQGSEA. This CDR3 spans 13 amino acids. CDR3 amino acids: CSAGVTGTDTQYF. DNA for the CDR3: TGCAGCGCTGGCGTGACGGGGACAGATACGCAGTATTTT.

This clonotype has just a few counts. V and J are TRBV5-1 and TRBJ2-1; 8 bases line up with TRBD2. Germline CDR1 and CDR2: SGHRS and YFSETQ. CDR3 length: 16 residues. The J segment lost 9 bases and the V segment lost 0 bases, leaving 11 bases of the junction unmatched. CDR3 protein: CASSLGSSGPGPEQFF. In DNA, the CDR3 is TGCGCCAGCAGCTTGGGATCTAGCGGGCCGGGCCCTGAGCAGTTCTTC.

The CDR3 here is CASRMMWVPGQGNSDTQYF. CDR3 nucleotides: TGCGCCAGCAGGATGATGTGGGTTCCGGGACAGGGGAATTCAGATACGCAGTATTTT. The rearrangement links TRBV5-1 to TRBJ2-3; 10 nucleotides agree with TRBD1. This CDR3 is built from 19 residues. The J segment lost 4 bases and the V segment lost 5 bases, leaving 19 bases of the junction unmatched. In germline, CDR1 is SGHRS, CDR2 YFSETQ.

The CDR3 sequence: CSANAGGTDTQYF. Here the CDR3 DNA reads TGCAGTGCTAATGCGGGTGGCACAGATACGCAGTATTTT. The gene calls are TRBV20-1 and TRBJ2-3; D is perhaps TRBD2 (5 bases). The length of the CDR3 is 13 residues. Trimming stripped 4 bases from V and 1 base from J, with 9 bases between. Per germline, CDR1 DFQATT and CDR2 SNEGSKA (reference sequence).

The rearrangement links TRBV6-1 to TRBJ2-4; TRBD1 might be the D (5 bases). The last part of the DNA fits TRBJ2-7 better; the J call may be wrong. CDR3 length equals 14 residues. Germline assignment: CDR1 MNHNS and CDR2 SASEGT. This chain's CDR3 is CASSFREGPYEQYF. The CDR3 DNA reads TGTGCCAGCAGTTTCAGGGAAGGGCCCTACGAGCAGTACTTC.

V is TRBV11-2 and J is TRBJ2-5; D is unresolved. V lost 5 bases and J lost 3, with 10 bases in between. Germline V CDR1 and CDR2: SGHAT, FQNNGV. This CDR3 comprises 13 residues. The CDR3 loop reads CASSITEKETQYF. The DNA of the CDR3 is TGTGCCAGCAGCATAACAGAGAAAGAGACCCAGTACTTC.

As concerns this clonotype: The conserved final phenylalanine or tryptophan is absent from the CDR3, which likely points to a read error. V and J are TRBV12-3 or TRBV12-4 and TRBJ2-1, with D possibly TRBD2 on 6 matching bases. Trimming removed 7 bases at V and 8 bases at J, with 12 bases between. The CDR3 covers 12 residues. The CDR3 DNA reads TGTGCCAGCACCCTCGGGGGACATGAGCAGTTCTTA. This translates into CASTLGGHEQFL.

The chain recombines TRBV20-1 with TRBJ2-7; D is uncertain. CDR3 length equals 13 residues. CDR1 and CDR2 (germline): DFQATT, SNEGSKA (reference sequence). V was cut by 0 bases and J by 6 bases, with 12 bases left in between. The CDR3: CSARDPGLAEQYF. For the CDR3, the DNA is TGCAGTGCTAGAGATCCGGGCCTCGCCGAGCAGTACTTC.

V and J are TRBV20-1 and TRBJ1-6; TRBD1 matches at 7 bases. Germline values: CDR1 DFQATT, CDR2 SNEGSKA (reference sequence). The CDR3 runs to 17 residues. Germline trimming cut 0 bases from V and 9 bases from J; bases unmatched to any gene: 14. The CDR3 region has the DNA TGCAGTGCTAGAGATGATACGGACAGGCGCGAGAGTTCACCCCTCCACTTT. Translating gives CSARDDTDRRESSPLHF.